A selection of T cell receptor beta chains follows, all from one sample in a study of beta chain features in type 1 diabetes. This table comes from immunoSEQ multiplex PCR, and its TCRdb copy is limited to in-frame clones, with some not included. Here the sample spans some 700,000 clones, 13% being singletons. The specimen sequenced was naive CD4+ T cells from blood. The source of these receptors is a man younger than 35 with type 1 diabetes. CDR3s include the opening cysteine and the closing phenylalanine or tryptophan. Each record gives: CDR3 protein, CDR3 DNA, J gene, clone size, D gene, V gene. A D gene is named only where the DNA matches it firmly. Part of the rows lack a size; the others show once, few, many or a class for expanded clones.

CSASSHYEQYF TGCAGTGCTAGTTCCCACTACGAGCAGTACTTC TRBJ2-7 NA NA TRBV20-1
CASSQISAPSQNTDTQYF TGTGCCAGCAGCCAGATTTCGGCTCCGTCCCAGAACACAGATACGCAGTATTTT TRBJ2-3 NA NA TRBV5-4
CASSPAELRASNYGYTF TGTGCCAGCTCACCAGCCGAGTTGAGGGCTTCTAACTATGGCTACACCTTC TRBJ1-2 NA NA TRBV18
CASSSPRGDRGSETQYF TGTGCCAGCAGCTCCCCCAGGGGGGACAGGGGATCCGAGACCCAGTACTTC TRBJ2-5 NA TRBD1 TRBV9
CASSFGSPETQYF TGTGCCAGCTCCTTCGGATCCCCGGAGACCCAGTACTTC TRBJ2-5 NA NA TRBV18
CASSLGEGPGTEAFF TGTGCCAGCAGCTTAGGAGAGGGGCCGGGCACTGAAGCTTTCTTT TRBJ1-1 NA NA TRBV7-2
CASSSGQGAVTQYF TGTGCCAGCAGTTCTGGACAGGGCGCCGTTACGCAGTATTTT TRBJ2-3 few TRBD1 TRBV28
CAASGQPGIGRETQYF TGCGCAGCCTCCGGACAGCCGGGAATTGGTCGGGAGACCCAGTACTTC TRBJ2-5 few NA TRBV2
CASSPLATEAFF TGTGCCAGCTCACCACTGGCCACTGAAGCTTTCTTT TRBJ1-1 NA NA TRBV18
CASSFRDREAQYF TGTGCCAGCAGTTTTAGGGACAGAGAGGCCCAGTACTTC TRBJ2-5 few TRBD1 TRBV6-1
CASSKQGVNEKLFF TGCGCCAGCAGCAAACAGGGGGTTAATGAAAAACTGTTTTTT TRBJ1-4 NA TRBD1 TRBV4-1
CASSPTLEFFLGNTEAFF TGTGCCAGCTCACCAACCTTAGAATTCTTTCTAGGGAACACTGAAGCTTTCTTT TRBJ1-1 NA NA TRBV18
CASSLAGMTIYGYTF TGTGCCAGCAGCTTAGCGGGGATGACCATCTATGGCTACACCTTC TRBJ1-2 NA NA TRBV7-9
CASTPWTGGSDTQYF TGTGCCAGCACCCCCTGGACAGGGGGATCAGATACGCAGTATTTT TRBJ2-3 few TRBD1 TRBV6-5
CASSLGLAGVTDTQYF TGTGCCAGCAGTCTAGGGCTAGCGGGGGTCACAGATACGCAGTATTTT TRBJ2-3 NA TRBD2 TRBV7-2
CASSLGQGDNSPLHF TGCGCCAGCAGCTTGGGACAGGGTGATAATTCACCCCTCCACTTT TRBJ1-6 NA TRBD1 TRBV5-1
CASRDLLGNQPQHF TGTGCCAGTAGGGATTTGTTGGGCAATCAGCCCCAGCATTTT TRBJ1-5 few NA TRBV19
CASSLGQSSGTGELFF TGTGCCAGCAGTTTGGGACAGTCAAGTGGCACCGGGGAGCTGTTTTTT TRBJ2-2 NA TRBD1 TRBV28
CASSPEGSGYTEAFF TGTGCCAGCAGCCCTGAGGGTTCGGGGTACACTGAAGCTTTCTTT TRBJ1-1 few NA TRBV5-6
CASTRDREAYNEQFF TGTGCCAGTACTCGGGACAGGGAGGCCTACAATGAGCAGTTCTTC TRBJ2-1 NA TRBD1 TRBV27
CASSLETANTEAFF TGTGCCAGCAGCTTGGAGACAGCGAACACTGAAGCTTTCTTT TRBJ1-1 few NA TRBV5-4
CASSSQGANGELFF TGTGCCAGCAGCTCACAGGGGGCGAACGGGGAGCTGTTTTTT TRBJ2-2 NA TRBD1 TRBV5-6
CASVRAEGPRGANVLTF TGCGCCAGCGTCCGTGCGGAGGGGCCGCGTGGGGCCAACGTCCTGACTTTC TRBJ2-6 few NA TRBV23-1
CASSYFQGRSSYEQYF TGTGCCAGCAGTTACTTCCAGGGACGGTCCTCCTACGAGCAGTACTTC TRBJ2-7 few NA TRBV6-5
CATSSLSVRGKLFF TGTGCCACCAGCAGTTTAAGCGTTAGGGGGAAACTGTTTTTT TRBJ1-4 NA NA TRBV15
CASSLEGPRGYTF TGTGCCAGCAGCTTAGAAGGGCCGAGAGGCTACACCTTC TRBJ1-2 NA NA TRBV7-9
CASSPDRGRDGYTF TGCGCCAGCAGCCCGGACAGGGGGCGGGATGGCTACACCTTC TRBJ1-2 NA TRBD1 TRBV5-1
CASRVTGIGYTEAFF TGTGCCAGCAGGGTCACAGGTATCGGATACACTGAAGCTTTCTTT TRBJ1-1 NA NA TRBV11-3
CAKPQSGVEQYF TGTGCCAAGCCCCAATCAGGGGTCGAGCAGTACTTC TRBJ2-7 NA NA TRBV6-1
CASRPGQGAYNEQFF TGTGCCAGCAGACCAGGACAGGGGGCTTACAATGAGCAGTTCTTC TRBJ2-1 NA TRBD1 TRBV28
CARSLNPRTGGSQETQYF TGTGCCAGAAGCCTCAACCCCCGGACAGGGGGGTCCCAAGAGACCCAGTACTTC TRBJ2-5 few NA TRBV7-5
CASRDGTGNHGYTF TGTGCCAGCAGAGACGGGACAGGGAACCATGGCTACACCTTC TRBJ1-2 few TRBD1 TRBV6-5
CASNQGLQETQYF TGTGCCAGCAACCAGGGGCTCCAAGAGACCCAGTACTTC TRBJ2-5 few NA TRBV6-5
CRTGASHEQFF TGCAGAACGGGGGCCTCTCATGAGCAGTTCTTC TRBJ2-1 few NA TRBV20-1
CAISPNGPNTGELFF TGTGCCATCAGCCCTAACGGGCCCAACACCGGGGAGCTGTTTTTT TRBJ2-2 few NA TRBV10-3
CARQGGKLNYGYTF TGTGCCCGACAGGGGGGGAAATTAAACTATGGCTACACCTTC TRBJ1-2 NA TRBD1 TRBV30
CASSLGFGYGYTF TGTGCCAGCAGCTTGGGTTTTGGGTATGGCTACACCTTC TRBJ1-2 few NA TRBV5-6
CSVVVQEASEQYF TGCAGCGTTGTGGTACAGGAGGCATCCGAGCAGTACTTC TRBJ2-7 few NA TRBV29-1
CASSLIGQGNTGELFF TGCGCCAGCAGCTTGATTGGACAGGGGAACACCGGGGAGCTGTTTTTT TRBJ2-2 few TRBD1 TRBV5-1
CASSLARERWNLF TGTGCCAGCAGCTTAGCCCGGGAGCGTTGGAACCTTTTC TRBJ1-2 NA NA TRBV7-2
CAISESGVGIYNEQFF TGTGCCATCAGTGAGTCGGGGGTCGGAATCTACAATGAGCAGTTCTTC TRBJ2-1 few NA TRBV10-3
CSVARGPRNEQFF TGCAGCGTTGCCCGGGGACCGCGCAATGAGCAGTTCTTC TRBJ2-1 NA NA TRBV29-1